The T cell receptor beta chain under discussion was sequenced for a study of T cells in Graves' hyperthyroidism and ophthalmopathy. In the study overall: Initial diagnosis, before any treatment, was when peripheral blood was collected. Overall study results and limits: Most expanded thyroid clonotypes above 0.001 also appeared in blood.

From RNA transcripts, TCR beta CDR3 regions were amplified. In the first-round RT-PCR of the TCR CDR3, the HTBI primer set was used. TCRdb reanalysed the multiplex PCR reads using MiXCR and keeps one entry per CDR3 protein. The profile shows 330,000 or so distinct CDR3 sequences, approximately 18% of them singletons. The V gene's germline CDR1 is SGHAT and CDR2 FQNNGV. This CDR3 has 15 residues. As for this clonotype: Its antigen is unidentified. This may be a read error, as it is one base from a much larger clone.

Source material: blood. The receptor was derived from a man in his forties or fifties with Graves' ophthalmopathy. The rearrangement uses TRBV11-2 and TRBJ2-1; 11 bases line up with TRBD1. The end of the DNA fits TRBJ2-7 better, so the J call may be wrong. The CDR3 DNA reads TGTGCCAGCACCCCCTTGGGACAGGGGGTCAATGAGCAGTACTTC. Residues: CASTPLGQGVNEQYF.